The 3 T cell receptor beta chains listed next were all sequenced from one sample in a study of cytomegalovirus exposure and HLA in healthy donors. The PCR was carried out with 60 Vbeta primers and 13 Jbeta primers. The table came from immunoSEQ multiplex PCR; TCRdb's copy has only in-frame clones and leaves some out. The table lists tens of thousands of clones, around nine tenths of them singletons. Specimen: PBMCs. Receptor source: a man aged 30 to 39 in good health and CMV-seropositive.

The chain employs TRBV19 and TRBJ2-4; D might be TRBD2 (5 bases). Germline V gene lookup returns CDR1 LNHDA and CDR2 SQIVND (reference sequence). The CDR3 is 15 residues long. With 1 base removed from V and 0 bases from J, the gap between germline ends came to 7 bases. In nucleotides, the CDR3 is TGTGCCAGTAGTATAGGGAGGTTAGCCAAAAACATTCAGTACTTC. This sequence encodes CASSIGRLAKNIQYF.

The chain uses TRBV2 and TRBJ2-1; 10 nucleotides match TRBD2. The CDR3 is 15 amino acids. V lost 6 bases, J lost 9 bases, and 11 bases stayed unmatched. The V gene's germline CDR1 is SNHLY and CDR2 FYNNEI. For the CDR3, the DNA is TGTGCCAGCAGACCCCTAGCGGGAGAAGTGGTTGAGCAGTTCTTC. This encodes CASRPLAGEVVEQFF.

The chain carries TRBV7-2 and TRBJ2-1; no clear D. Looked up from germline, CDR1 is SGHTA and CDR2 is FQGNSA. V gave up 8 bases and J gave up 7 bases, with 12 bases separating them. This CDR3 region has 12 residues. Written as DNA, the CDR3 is TGTGCCAGCGGCGCAGGATTGAATGAGCAGTTCTTC. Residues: CASGAGLNEQFF.